What follows is one TCR beta chain and its context. This entry belongs to a study of blood T cell repertoires in COVID-19. Background on the study: Material from acute and convalescent COVID-19 was sourced from the United States, Italy and Spain.

In the original processing: Reference gene primers were amplified, and this amplification served to estimate nucleated cell counts. TCRdb keeps only in-frame clones here, not all; method: immunoSEQ multiplex PCR. V and J calls and clone size are as listed in that table; D and trimming were resolved from the DNA. The sample includes under 400,000 clones, 65% to 90% of them seen just once. Participants had their cohort set by participant-reported clinical history. The V end was cut by 2 bases, the J end by 2 bases, with 7 bases between. The CDR3 totals 13 residues. Germline loops: CDR1 SGHDT, CDR2 YYEEEE.

V gene TRBV5-6 combines with J gene TRBJ1-2; weak D call: TRBD1 (6 bases). Material: PBMCs or T cells enriched from blood (not recorded which). This TCR was recovered from a middle-aged woman with acute COVID-19. DNA for the CDR3: TGTGCCAGCAGCTTTACAGGGAACTATGGCTACACCTTC. Residues: CASSFTGNYGYTF.